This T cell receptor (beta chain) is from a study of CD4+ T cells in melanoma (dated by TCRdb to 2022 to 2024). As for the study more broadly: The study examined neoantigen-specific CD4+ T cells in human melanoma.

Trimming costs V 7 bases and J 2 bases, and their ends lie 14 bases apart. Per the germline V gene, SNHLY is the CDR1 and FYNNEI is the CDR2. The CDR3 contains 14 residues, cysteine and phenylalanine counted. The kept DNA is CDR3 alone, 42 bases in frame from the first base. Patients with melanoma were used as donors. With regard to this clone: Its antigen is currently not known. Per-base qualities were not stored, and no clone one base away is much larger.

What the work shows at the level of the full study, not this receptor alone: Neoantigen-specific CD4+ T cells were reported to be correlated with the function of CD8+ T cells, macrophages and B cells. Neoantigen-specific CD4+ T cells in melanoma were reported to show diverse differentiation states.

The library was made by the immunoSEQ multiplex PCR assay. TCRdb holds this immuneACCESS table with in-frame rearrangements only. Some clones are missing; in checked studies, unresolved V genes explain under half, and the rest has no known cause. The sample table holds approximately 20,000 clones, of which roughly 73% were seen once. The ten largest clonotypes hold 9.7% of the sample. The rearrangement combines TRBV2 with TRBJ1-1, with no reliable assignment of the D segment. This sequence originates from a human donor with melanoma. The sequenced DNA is TGTGCCAGCACTGGCTCATGGCCCAACACTGAAGCTTTCTTT. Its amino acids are CASTGSWPNTEAFF.